This T cell receptor (beta chain) was observed in a study of T cells in Graves' hyperthyroidism and ophthalmopathy. Points from the study as a whole: Among thyroid clonotypes expanded above 0.001, most also appeared in blood.

This clonotype was detected many times. The antigen remains undetermined. Amplified regions were TCR beta CDR3 sequences from RNA transcripts. With the HTBI primer set, the TCR CDR3 went through a first round of RT-PCR. TCRdb analysed the multiplex PCR reads with MiXCR anew, one entry per CDR3 protein. The table includes 550,000 to 700,000 distinct CDR3 sequences, around 15% detected once. The CDR3 sequence is 12 residues long. The V end lost 8 bases, the J end lost 5 bases, and 13 bases lay between the germline ends. Germline V gives CDR1 MDHEN, CDR2 SYDVKM. Fresh peripheral blood, 10 ml, yielded the PBMCs.

Sequenced material: blood. The receptor was derived from a woman aged 40-49 years with Graves' ophthalmopathy. V usage is TRBV28 and J usage is TRBJ2-7; the D call may be TRBD1 or TRBD2 (5 bases each). The CDR3 spells CASSSRGHEQYF. CDR3 nucleotides: TGTGCCAGCTCTTCCCGGGGCCACGAGCAGTACTTC. The full variable domain, completed using reference TRBV28 and TRBJ2-7, is DVKVTQSSRYLVKRTGEKVFLECVQDMDHENMFWYRQDPGLGLRLIYFSYDVKMKEKGDIPEGYSVSREKKERFSLILESASTNQTSMYLCASSSRGHEQYFGPGTRLTVT.